This entry lists 24 T cell receptor beta chains sequenced from one sample in a study of response to subunit inactivated influenza vaccine. MiXCR, applied by TCRdb to the RT-PCR reads, yields one record per CDR3 protein. The table has 610,000 or so distinct CDR3 sequences, approximately 14% seen once. Sequences were derived from PBMCs from blood, sampled about 13 days after vaccination. All receptors come from a man in his fifties or sixties who received an inactivated influenza vaccine.

This clonotype was recorded many times. This rearrangement joins TRBV12-3 or TRBV12-4 to TRBJ2-1, with 8 nucleotides matching TRBD1. V shed 1 base and J 7 bases; nucleotides not matched to a gene: 6. The CDR3 length is 15 residues. CDR3 coding DNA: TGTGCCAGCAGTTTAGGGGCAGGGGGCGGAAATGAGCAGTTCTTC. Protein sequence: CASSLGAGGGNEQFF.

The chain has TRBV19 and TRBJ2-7, with D maybe TRBD2 (7 bases). The CDR3 loop spans 14 amino acids. Germline assignment: CDR1 LNHDA and CDR2 SQIVND (reference sequence). The ends were cut back, 6 bases at V and 3 bases at J, with 15 bases in the middle. CDR3 in amino acids: CASSRGAGSYEQYF. CDR3 sequence (DNA): TGTGCCAGTAGCCGGGGGGCGGGGAGCTACGAGCAGTACTTC.

This clonotype was counted between two and nine times. This chain uses TRBV5-5 with TRBJ1-2; possible D gene TRBD1, 6 bases. The CDR3 covers 18 residues. Trimming removed 1 base at V and 0 bases at J, with 19 bases between. Germline V CDR1 and CDR2: SGHKS, YYEKEE (reference sequence). The CDR3 loop is CASSLLLGQAWSNYGYTF. CDR3 coding DNA: TGTGCCAGCAGCTTGTTATTGGGACAAGCTTGGTCTAACTATGGCTACACCTTC.

The sample holds many counts of this clonotype. This chain links TRBV5-1 with TRBJ2-1; 10 bases align to TRBD2. The ends lost 0 bases at V and 6 bases at J; junction bases unmatched: 3. The CDR3 runs to 15 residues. Per germline, CDR1 SGHRS and CDR2 YFSETQ. In nucleotides, the CDR3 is TGCGCCAGCAGCTTGGCTAGCGGGGGCCCCAATGAGCAGTTCTTC. It translates to CASSLASGGPNEQFF. The variable domain in full, completed from reference TRBV5-1 and TRBJ2-1, reads KAGVTQTPRYLIKTRGQQVTLSCSPISGHRSVSWYQQTPGQGLQFLFEYFSETQRNKGNFPGRFSGRQFSNSRSEMNVSTLELGDSALYLCASSLASGGPNEQFFGPGTRLTVL.

At least ten counts were recorded for this clonotype. In DNA form, the CDR3 reads TGTGCCAGCAGCTTATCGGGGGCTGGAAACACCATATATTTT. This encodes CASSLSGAGNTIYF. The chain combines TRBV7-2 with TRBJ1-3, with a tentative D call TRBD1 (5 bases). Germline lookup yields CDR1 SGHTA and CDR2 FQGNSA. The germline V and J ends were trimmed by 2 bases and 2 bases, with 7 bases remaining between them. CDR3 length equals 14 residues.

This clonotype was detected a few times. The chain has TRBV6-1 and TRBJ2-1, with D perhaps matching TRBD1 (6 bases). Germline CDR1 MNHNS, CDR2 SASEGT. V was clipped by 8 bases and J by 0 bases, with 17 bases between them. CDR3 size: 16 residues. In nucleotides, the CDR3 is TGTGCCAGCGCGAAGGGGGTTTATAGCTCCTACAATGAGCAGTTCTTC. This codes for CASAKGVYSSYNEQFF.

This clonotype turned up a few times. V is TRBV11-2 and J is TRBJ2-1; 7 nucleotides line up with TRBD2. Germline CDR1 SGHAT, CDR2 FQNNGV. The length of the CDR3 is 15 residues. V lost 5 bases, J lost 5 bases, and 9 bases stayed unmatched. This CDR3 reads CASSVHLAENNEQFF. Here the CDR3 DNA reads TGTGCCAGCAGCGTCCACCTAGCGGAAAACAATGAGCAGTTCTTC.

Ten or more counts support this clonotype. The genes are TRBV12-3 or TRBV12-4 and TRBJ2-7; D remains ambiguous. Trimming stripped 11 bases from V and 2 bases from J, with 1 base between. The CDR3 contains 8 residues. CDR3 loop: CAPYEQYF. CDR3 DNA sequence: TGTGCCCCCTACGAGCAGTACTTC.

In this sample, this clonotype turned up a few times. This chain uses TRBV7-6 with TRBJ2-7; D perhaps matches TRBD2 (5 bases). Germline V CDR1 and CDR2: SGHVS, FNYEAQ. The CDR3 has 13 amino acids. V dropped 5 bases and J dropped 4 bases, with 12 bases sitting between them. The CDR3 DNA is TGTGCCAGCAGCATGACGGGGTGGTACGAGCAGTACTTC. Translation gives CASSMTGWYEQYF.

The chain's CDR3 is CASSSLEGWSYEQYF. The CDR3, as DNA: TGTGCCAGCAGTTCTCTAGAAGGCTGGAGCTACGAGCAGTACTTC. This sequence joins TRBV5-8 and TRBJ2-7; the D is unclear. This CDR3 is 15 amino acids long. Germline V gives CDR1 SGHTS, CDR2 YDEGEE. The V gene lost 5 bases and the J gene lost 3 bases, with 18 bases spanning the gap.

The chain recombines TRBV30 with TRBJ1-6, with TRBD1 matching 7 bases. Germline-derived CDR1 and CDR2 are GTSNPN and SVGIG (reference sequence). The length of the CDR3 is 13 residues. V was clipped by 4 bases and J by 10 bases; unmatched bases: 7. CDR3 sequence: CAWKRQGQSPLHF. The CDR3 DNA reads TGTGCCTGGAAAAGACAGGGACAGTCACCCCTCCACTTT.

This clonotype turned up a few times. This sequence joins TRBV5-6 and TRBJ1-3, with D possibly matching TRBD1 (6 bases). Trimming shortened V by 5 bases and J by 3 bases, and 12 bases separated the two germline ends. CDR3 size: 14 residues. CDR1 SGHDT and CDR2 YYEEEE come from the germline V gene. The CDR3 region is CASRLQGFGNTIYF. CDR3 in DNA: TGTGCCAGCAGACTACAGGGATTTGGAAACACCATATATTTT.

The sample holds a few counts of this clonotype. This chain links TRBV28 with TRBJ2-1; 13 bases line up with TRBD2. The CDR3 runs to 16 residues. The germline CDR1 and CDR2 sequences are MDHEN and SYDVKM. The trim removed 8 bases at V and 2 bases at J, leaving 6 bases unmatched. The CDR3 DNA follows: TGTGCCAGCGGGACTAGCGGGACTAGAGCCTACAATGAGCAGTTCTTC. Encoded protein: CASGTSGTRAYNEQFF.

Only a few counts were recorded for this clonotype. The chain recombines TRBV12-3 or TRBV12-4 with TRBJ1-6, with 7 bases identical to TRBD1. This CDR3 contains 15 residues. V shed 6 bases and J 7 bases; nucleotides not matched to a gene: 9. CDR3 loop: CASSNRDSPNSPLHF. In nucleotides, the CDR3 is TGTGCCAGCAGCAACCGGGACAGTCCCAATTCACCCCTCCACTTT.

This clonotype has a handful of counts. V usage is TRBV20-1 and J usage is TRBJ2-4; D is uncertain. V was pared by 0 bases and J by 0 bases, with 9 bases between. This CDR3 has 15 amino acids. Germline CDR1 reads DFQATT; CDR2 reads SNEGSKA (reference sequence). This CDR3 reads CSARDGSIAKNIQYF. The CDR3 nucleotides read TGCAGTGCTAGAGACGGCAGCATAGCCAAAAACATTCAGTACTTC.

This clonotype was detected a few times. The chain recombines TRBV21-1 with TRBJ1-3; the table gives TRBD1 as D, unverified against the DNA. TRBV21-1 is a documented pseudogene. The CDR3 is 16 amino acids. As DNA, the CDR3 is TGTGCCAGCAGCCCGCTACAGGGCCTCTCTGGAAACACCATATATTTT. This gives the protein CASSPLQGLSGNTIYF.

This clonotype was picked up a small number of times. The J gene is TRBJ1-2, the V gene TRBV6-1; D is undetermined. The CDR3 runs to 13 residues. CDR1 and CDR2 (germline): MNHNS, SASEGT. V was shortened by 1 base and J by 8 bases, with 11 bases between the two germline ends. The CDR3 region is CASSEGTGLGYTF. The CDR3 region has the DNA TGTGCCAGCAGTGAAGGGACCGGGTTGGGCTACACCTTC.

This clonotype came up a few times. The chain carries TRBV9 and TRBJ2-5; D not certain. Per germline, CDR1 SGDLS and CDR2 YYNGEE. V was clipped by 0 bases and J by 2 bases, with 8 bases between them. The CDR3 sequence is 14 residues long. DNA for the CDR3: TGTGCCAGCAGCGTAGAAGTGGGACAAGAGACCCAGTACTTC. It yields the protein CASSVEVGQETQYF. Full variable domain (remainder filled in from reference TRBV9 and TRBJ2-5): DSGVTQTPKHLITATGQRVTLRCSPRSGDLSVYWYQQSLDQGLQFLIQYYNGEERAKGNILERFSAQQFPDLHSELNLSSLELGDSALYFCASSVEVGQETQYFGPGTRLLVL.

There are a few counts of this clonotype. The chain uses TRBV12-3 or TRBV12-4 and TRBJ2-7; TRBD2 agrees at 12 bases. Trimming removed 3 bases from V and 4 bases from J; junction bases left unmatched: 4. This CDR3 has 15 amino acids. The chain's CDR3 is CASSFGLAGQYEQYF. The CDR3 bases are TGTGCCAGCAGTTTTGGACTAGCGGGACAATACGAGCAGTACTTC.

CDR3 loop: CASTYRSRGQPQHF. The CDR3 DNA follows: TGTGCCAGTACGTATAGATCGCGGGGTCAGCCCCAGCATTTT. The gene calls are TRBV19 and TRBJ1-5; D gene ambiguous. Trimming took off 7 bases at V and 6 bases at J, with 16 bases between the two ends. CDR1 and CDR2 from the germline V gene are LNHDA and SQIVND (reference sequence). This CDR3 comprises 14 residues.

This clonotype was observed a few times. V is TRBV12-3 or TRBV12-4 and J is TRBJ2-7, with 12 bases lining up with TRBD1. The CDR3 length is 20 residues. V was pared by 4 bases and J by 2 bases, with 18 bases of the junction left unmatched. This CDR3 is CASSSTLGQGAFWGTYEQYF. CDR3 DNA: TGTGCCAGCAGTTCGACCCTGGGACAGGGGGCTTTTTGGGGAACCTACGAGCAGTACTTC.

This clonotype has ten or more counts. This chain joins TRBV30 and TRBJ1-6; perhaps TRBD1 as D (6 bases). V lost 3 bases, J lost 0 bases, and 12 bases lay in between. The CDR3 extends over 16 amino acids. CDR1 is GTSNPN, CDR2 SVGIG, per germline (reference sequence). CDR3 in DNA: TGTGCCTGGAGCACAGGGCCGAGCTCCTATAATTCACCCCTCCACTTT. Translated: CAWSTGPSSYNSPLHF. Full variable domain (missing parts from reference TRBV30 and TRBJ1-6): SQTIHQWPATLVQPVGSPLSLECTVEGTSNPNLYWYRQAAGRGLQLLFYSVGIGQISSEVPQNLSASRPQDRQFILSSKKLLLSDSGFYLCAWSTGPSSYNSPLHFGNGTRLTVT.

The chain couples TRBV20-1 to TRBJ2-5, with D perhaps matching TRBD2 (7 bases). This CDR3 is built from 12 residues. The V gene lost 6 bases and the J gene lost 4 bases, with 12 bases spanning the gap. The V gene's germline CDR1 is DFQATT and CDR2 SNEGSKA (reference sequence). CDR3 sequence: CSANREGETQYF. CDR3 coding DNA: TGCAGTGCAAACAGGGAGGGAGAGACCCAGTACTTC.

The table lists this clonotype with a few counts. This chain connects TRBV20-1 to TRBJ1-1; D perhaps matches TRBD1 (6 bases). V lost 5 bases and J lost 7, with 17 bases in between. Germline CDR1 is DFQATT and CDR2 is SNEGSKA (reference sequence). The CDR3 totals 13 residues. This chain's CDR3 is CSAVARDTIEAFF. The CDR3 DNA reads as TGCAGTGCTGTAGCCCGGGACACTATTGAAGCTTTCTTT.